This TCR beta chain was sequenced during a study of cytomegalovirus exposure and HLA in healthy donors. Study-level results: Previous analysis showed most TCR beta V segments were productive about 87% or about 30% of the time. An ancestry cluster, one associated with Asian ancestry, reportedly showed fewer N-insertions than the approximately 660-donor mean in a later analysis.

The study ran its PCR with 60 Vbeta and 13 Jbeta primers. Generated by immunoSEQ multiplex PCR, the TCRdb table keeps only in-frame clones and is missing some. The table records 30,000 to 50,000 clones, over 60% of them present only once. The table lists this clone with a few counts. What it recognizes is unknown. The CDR3 extends over 16 amino acids. With 4 bases removed from V and 2 bases from J, the gap between germline ends came to 17 bases. Germline values: CDR1 MGHRA, CDR2 YSYEKL. The rearrangement joins TRBV4-1 to TRBJ1-1; D is undetermined. The sequenced material came from PBMCs. This TCR derives from a man aged 35 to 55 in good health and CMV-seronegative. The CDR3 sequence is CASSRLALSGNTEAFF. The CDR3 region has the DNA TGCGCCAGCAGCCGATTGGCCCTTTCAGGTAACACTGAAGCTTTCTTT.